This T cell receptor (beta chain) was observed in a study of T cells and Merkel cell carcinoma outcomes. The germline gives CDR1 KGHSH, CDR2 LQKENI. The CDR3 extends over 12 amino acids. Between the trimmed V and J ends, which lost 1 base and 11 bases, there was a span of 9 bases. Repertoires were generated with immunoSEQ multiplex PCR, while TCRdb's copy carries only in-frame clones and drops some. This sample has some 13,000 clones, with just under 95% found just once. About this clone itself: Its antigen remains unknown.

Points from the study as a whole: Reportedly, T-cell repertoire with density predicts Merkel cell carcinoma outcomes.

The sequenced sample was tumor tissue from Merkel cell carcinoma. The gene calls are TRBV18 and TRBJ2-1, with unresolved D. The clonotype comes from a human donor with Merkel cell carcinoma. CDR3 DNA sequence: TGTGCCAGCTCACCACAGACCCCCAAGCAGTTCTTC. The encoded protein is CASSPQTPKQFF.